This T cell receptor (beta chain) was observed in a study of neurological immune-mediated disorders. General study findings and limits: Phylogenetic grouping placed 18 of 34 multiple sclerosis patients' repertoires in one related-CDR3 cluster, a possible signature.

This clonotype came up many times. Its matching antigen is unknown. The time point: longitudinal time-point 1 (baseline). Trimming took off 6 bases at V and 4 bases at J, with 13 bases between the two ends. The CDR3 spans 14 residues. 5'RACE with 10-nucleotide random UMIs produced the cDNA. TCRdb re-analysed the 5' RACE reads in MiXCR, keeping a single row per CDR3 protein. The sample carries 40,000 or so distinct CDR3 sequences, 3% to 3.5% recorded once. The sample comprised PBMCs. V and J are TRBV12-3 or TRBV12-4 and TRBJ1-5, with D possibly TRBD1 on 6 matching bases. This receptor was identified in a woman aged 55-69 years with multiple sclerosis. CDR3: CASRRRDINQPQHF. The DNA of the CDR3 is TGTGCCAGCAGGCGTAGGGACATTAATCAGCCCCAGCATTTT.